The rows below give T cell receptor beta chains drawn from one sample of a study of T-cell reconstitution after alpha-beta-depleted transplantation in children. TCRdb called the PCR reads again in MiXCR, with one record for every CDR3 protein. The table lists 490,000 or so distinct CDR3 sequences, around 13% of them singletons. The material was PBMCs from the stem cell graft donor, obtained from the stem cell graft. Receptor source: a human donor who donated a stem cell graft to a child with combined immunodeficiency. Both conserved end residues are part of each CDR3. D genes are given only for firm matches. Rows give clone size only sometimes, using once, few, many, or a class for an expanded clone.

TRBD1,few,TRBJ1-5,TRBV12-3/TRBV12-4,15,TGTGCCAGCAGTCGCGGGACAGGGGTCAATCAGCCCCAGCATTTT,CASSRGTGVNQPQHF
NA,NA,TRBJ2-3,TRBV12-3/TRBV12-4,13,TGTGCCAGCAGTTTAGTCCCGAAAGATACGCAGTATTTT,CASSLVPKDTQYF
NA,NA,TRBJ2-7,TRBV10-3,12,TGTGCCATCAGTGATCAGACAGACGAGCAGTACTTC,CAISDQTDEQYF
NA,few,TRBJ1-2,TRBV25-1,13,TGTGCCAGCAGTGGGAGCCACCCTTATGGCTACACCTTC,CASSGSHPYGYTF
TRBD2,few,TRBJ2-1,TRBV27,15,TGTGCCAGCAGTTTTGAGGGACTAGCGATGAATGAGCAGTTCTTC,CASSFEGLAMNEQFF
TRBD2,NA,TRBJ2-1,TRBV5-1,16,TGCGCCAGCAGCTACGACGGGGGGGGCTCCTACAATGAGCAGTTCTTC,CASSYDGGGSYNEQFF
NA,many,TRBJ1-2,TRBV6-2/TRBV6-3,12,TGTGCCAGCAGTTTTACCAACTATGGCTACACCTTC,CASSFTNYGYTF
TRBD1,few,TRBJ2-3,TRBV13,16,TGTGCCAGCAGCCATCGGGACAGGGGAGTCACAGATACGCAGTATTTT,CASSHRDRGVTDTQYF
NA,many,TRBJ2-5,TRBV27,15,TGTGCCAGCAGTTTAAGGGCAGCCCGGGGGGAGACCCAGTACTTC,CASSLRAARGETQYF
NA,few,TRBJ2-1,TRBV5-8,14,TGTGCCAGCAGCTTCATACATCGCTACAATGAGCAGTTCTTC,CASSFIHRYNEQFF
NA,few,TRBJ2-7,TRBV12-3/TRBV12-4,15,TGTGCCAGCAGCCGCAGTGGGGGACTCTCCTACGAGCAGTACTTC,CASSRSGGLSYEQYF
NA,few,TRBJ2-6,TRBV6-1,16,TGTGCCAGCAGTGTGTCCCCCGGGGCTGGGGCCAACGTCCTGACTTTC,CASSVSPGAGANVLTF
NA,NA,TRBJ2-7,TRBV10-3,15,TGTGCCATCAGTGAAGCTTCGCCTCCCCCTCGCGAGCAGTACTTC,CAISEASPPPREQYF
TRBD1,NA,TRBJ2-1,TRBV5-6,15,TGTGCCAGCAGCTTAAGGGGGCTCCCCTTCGATGAGCAGTTCTTC,CASSLRGLPFDEQFF
NA,few,TRBJ1-4,TRBV5-1,14,TGCGCCAGCAGCTTGGAGGGACGCAATGAAAAACTGTTTTTT,CASSLEGRNEKLFF
NA,NA,TRBJ2-7,TRBV5-6,16,TGTGCCAGCAGCTTGGAGGGTCACGCCCCCACCTACGAGCAGTACTTC,CASSLEGHAPTYEQYF
NA,NA,TRBJ2-5,TRBV9,14,TGTGCCAGCAGCCCCCCGGGGGTCCGGGAGACCCAGTACTTC,CASSPPGVRETQYF